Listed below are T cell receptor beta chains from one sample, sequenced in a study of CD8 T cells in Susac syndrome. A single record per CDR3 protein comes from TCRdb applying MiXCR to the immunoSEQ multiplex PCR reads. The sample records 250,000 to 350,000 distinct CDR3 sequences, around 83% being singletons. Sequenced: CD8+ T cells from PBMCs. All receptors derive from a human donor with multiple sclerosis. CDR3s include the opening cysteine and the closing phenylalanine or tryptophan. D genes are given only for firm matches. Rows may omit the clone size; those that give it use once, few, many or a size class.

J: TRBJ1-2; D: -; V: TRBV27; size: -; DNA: TGTGCCAGCAAAATCGGCACCGGTTATGGCTACACCTTC; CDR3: CASKIGTGYGYTF
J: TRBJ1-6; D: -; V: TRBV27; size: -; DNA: TGTGCCAGCAGCATCTCCTATAATTCACCCCTCCACTTT; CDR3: CASSISYNSPLHF
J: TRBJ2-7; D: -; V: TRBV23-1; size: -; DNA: TGCGCCAGCAGTCAATCAGGGCCGCAACCTGACTACGAGCAGTACTTC; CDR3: CASSQSGPQPDYEQYF
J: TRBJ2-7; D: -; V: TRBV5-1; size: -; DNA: TGCGCCAGCAGCCCCAGGGTCGGTAGCGGCTACGAGCAGTACTTC; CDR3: CASSPRVGSGYEQYF
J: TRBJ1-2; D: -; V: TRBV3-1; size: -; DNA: TGTGCCAGCAGCCAAGATCGATCCGCTAACTATGGCTACACCTTC; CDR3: CASSQDRSANYGYTF
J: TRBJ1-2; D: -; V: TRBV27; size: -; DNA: TGTGCCAGCAGTTTATTCGGCAGAAACTATGGCTACACCTTC; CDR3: CASSLFGRNYGYTF
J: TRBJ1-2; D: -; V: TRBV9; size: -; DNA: TGTGCCAGCAGCGCGCCCCGGACAGAGGTTGATAACTATGGCTACACCTTC; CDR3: CASSAPRTEVDNYGYTF
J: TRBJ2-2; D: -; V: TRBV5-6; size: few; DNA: TGTGCCAGCAGATCGGGGGCCGGGGAGCTGTTTTTT; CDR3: CASRSGAGELFF
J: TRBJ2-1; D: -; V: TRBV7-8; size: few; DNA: TGTGCCAGCAGCTTATCGGAGAGGGTTCACAATGAGCAGTTCTTC; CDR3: CASSLSERVHNEQFF
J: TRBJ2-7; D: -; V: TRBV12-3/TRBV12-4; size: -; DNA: TGTGCCAGCAGTTTCGGGCTAAACGAGCAGTACTTC; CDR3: CASSFGLNEQYF
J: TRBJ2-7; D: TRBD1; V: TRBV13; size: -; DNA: TGTGCCAGCAGCTCGGGACGGACAGGATACGAGCAGTACTTC; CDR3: CASSSGRTGYEQYF
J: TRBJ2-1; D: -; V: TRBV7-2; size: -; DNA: TGTGCCAGCAGCTTAAGTCGGCGGGAAAGAAGCTCCTACAATGAGCAGTTCTTC; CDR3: CASSLSRRERSSYNEQFF
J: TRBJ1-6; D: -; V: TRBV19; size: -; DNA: TGTGCCAGTAGTATCGAAGGGCTAGGGCAAAATTCACCCCTCCACTTT; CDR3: CASSIEGLGQNSPLHF
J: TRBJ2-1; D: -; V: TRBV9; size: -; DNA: TGTGCCAGCAGCACCCTAGCGCATCATGAGCAGTTCTTC; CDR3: CASSTLAHHEQFF
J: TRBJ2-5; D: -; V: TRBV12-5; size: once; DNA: TGTGCTAGTGGTCTCAACGAGCATGAGACCCAGTACTTC; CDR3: CASGLNEHETQYF
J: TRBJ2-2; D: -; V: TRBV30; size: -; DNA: TGTGCCTGGTGGGCAGGGCTGACTAGTCCCGGGGAGCTGTTTTTT; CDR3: CAWWAGLTSPGELFF
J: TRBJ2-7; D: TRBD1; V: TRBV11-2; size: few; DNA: TGTGCCAGCAGCTTTGGGACAGACTACGAGCAGTACTTC; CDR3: CASSFGTDYEQYF
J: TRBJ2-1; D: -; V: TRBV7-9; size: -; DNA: TGTGCCAGCAGCCCCGCCCGGGGGAATGAGCAGTTCTTC; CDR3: CASSPARGNEQFF
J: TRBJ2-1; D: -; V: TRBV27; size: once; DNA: TGTGCCAGCAAACTTGGGGCCCCCCTCGGTGAGCAGTTCTTC; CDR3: CASKLGAPLGEQFF
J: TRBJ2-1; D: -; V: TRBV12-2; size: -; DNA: TGTGCAAGTCGCCCGGACCCAGAGATCAATGAGCAGTTCTTC; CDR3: CASRPDPEINEQFF
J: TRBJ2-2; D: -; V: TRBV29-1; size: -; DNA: TGCAGCGTTGTTGGGGTGGCCGCCGGGGAGCTGTTTTTT; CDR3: CSVVGVAAGELFF
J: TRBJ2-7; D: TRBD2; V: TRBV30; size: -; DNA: TGTGCCTGGAGCGCCCGTGGGGGAGGGTACGAGCAGTACTTC; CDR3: CAWSARGGGYEQYF
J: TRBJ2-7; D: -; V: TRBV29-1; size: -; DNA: TGCAGCGTTGGTCACAGGGCAGGGGACGAGCAGTACTTC; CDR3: CSVGHRAGDEQYF
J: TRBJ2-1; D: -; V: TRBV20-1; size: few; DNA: TGCAGTGCTAGGGGTGACTCCTACAATGAGCAGTTCTTC; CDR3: CSARGDSYNEQFF
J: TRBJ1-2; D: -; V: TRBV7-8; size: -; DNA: TGTGCCAGCAGCATAGGCAGGATCCCTTATGGCTACACCTTC; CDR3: CASSIGRIPYGYTF
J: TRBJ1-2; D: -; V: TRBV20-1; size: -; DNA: TGCAGTGCTCCCCCGGGGATCTATGGCTACACCTTC; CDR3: CSAPPGIYGYTF
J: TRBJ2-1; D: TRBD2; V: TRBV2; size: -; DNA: TGTGCCAGCAGTGACCACCAACTAGCGGGAGAATACAATGAGCAGTTCTTC; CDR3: CASSDHQLAGEYNEQFF
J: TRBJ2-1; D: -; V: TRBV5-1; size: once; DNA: TGCGCCAGCAGTTATGAAGCGGGTGCTGAGCAGTTCTTC; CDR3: CASSYEAGAEQFF
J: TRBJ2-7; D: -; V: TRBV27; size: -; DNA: TGTGCCAGCCACCAGAAGGGGGAGGCCTACGAGCAGTACTTC; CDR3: CASHQKGEAYEQYF
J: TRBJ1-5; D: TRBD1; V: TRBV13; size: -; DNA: TGTGCCAGCAGCAGTTCCGGGACAGGCTTCAATCAGCCCCAGCATTTT; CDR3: CASSSSGTGFNQPQHF
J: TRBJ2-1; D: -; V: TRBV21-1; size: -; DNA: TGTGCCAGCAGCAAAGAGGCGAGGGCCCGGACCGCCTACAATGAGCAGTTCTTC; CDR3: CASSKEARARTAYNEQFF
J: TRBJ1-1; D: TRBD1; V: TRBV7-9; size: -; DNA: TGTGCCAGCAGAACCGGACAGGGGAGGCCTGAAGCTTTCTTT; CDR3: CASRTGQGRPEAFF
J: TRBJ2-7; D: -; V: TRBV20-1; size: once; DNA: TGCAGTGCTCCGACTGGGAGCTCCTACGAGCAGTACTTC; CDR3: CSAPTGSSYEQYF
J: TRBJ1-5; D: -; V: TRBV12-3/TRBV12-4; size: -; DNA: TGTGCCAGCAGTTTAGGGAATTCGAATCAGCCCCAGCATTTT; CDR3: CASSLGNSNQPQHF
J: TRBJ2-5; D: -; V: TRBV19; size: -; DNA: TGTGCCAGTAGTGCTCCGGGCCAGTACCAAGAGACCCAGTACTTC; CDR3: CASSAPGQYQETQYF
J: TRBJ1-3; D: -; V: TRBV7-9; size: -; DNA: TGTGCCAGCAGCTCAAGCCCCAGGGACGAGGATTTT; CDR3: CASSSSPRDEDF
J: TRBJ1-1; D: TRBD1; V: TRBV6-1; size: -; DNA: TGTGCCAGCACCAAGGGACAGCCTCTGAATGAAGCTTTCTTT; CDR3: CASTKGQPLNEAFF
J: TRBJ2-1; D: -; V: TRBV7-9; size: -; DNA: TGTGCCAGCAGCTTAGAGCTCGACAGAGAGCAGTTCTTC; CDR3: CASSLELDREQFF
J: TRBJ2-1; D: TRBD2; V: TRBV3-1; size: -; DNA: TGTGCCAGCAGCCAAGAGACAGCGGGAGGGCCCCCCTACAATGAGCAGTTCTTC; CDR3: CASSQETAGGPPYNEQFF
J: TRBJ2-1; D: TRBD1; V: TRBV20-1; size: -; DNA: TGCAGTGCGTACAGGGGAAATGAGCAGTTCTTC; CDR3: CSAYRGNEQFF
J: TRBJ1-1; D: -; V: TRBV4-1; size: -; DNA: TGCGCCAGCACCGGGTTTCGGGCTGAAGCTTTCTTT; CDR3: CASTGFRAEAFF
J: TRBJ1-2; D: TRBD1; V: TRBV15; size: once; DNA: TGTGCCACCAGCAGACGTTCTACAGGGGTCGTAGGCTACACCTTC; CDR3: CATSRRSTGVVGYTF
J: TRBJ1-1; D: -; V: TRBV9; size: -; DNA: TGTGCCAGCACCGGGGGAGGTGAAGCTTTCTTT; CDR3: CASTGGGEAFF
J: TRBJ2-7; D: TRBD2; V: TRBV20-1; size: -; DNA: TGCAGTGCTAGAGACCTTAGCGGGAGTCCCTACGAGCAGTACTTC; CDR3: CSARDLSGSPYEQYF
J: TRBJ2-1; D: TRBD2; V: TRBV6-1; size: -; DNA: TGTGCCAGCAGCCTATTCACGGGACTAGCGGGAGGGAGCGCCTACAATGAGCAGTTCTTC; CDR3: CASSLFTGLAGGSAYNEQFF